This T cell receptor (beta chain) was profiled in a study of breast tumors, draining lymph nodes, adjacent tissues. The CDR3 has 12 residues. CDR1 and CDR2 from the germline V gene are DFQATT and SNEGSKA (reference sequence). Breast cancer patients provided tissue from their axillary draining lymph nodes. TCRdb passed the multiplex PCR reads through MiXCR, listing each CDR3 protein once. Here the sample spans approximately 180,000 distinct CDR3 sequences, 33% being singletons. Study-wide results and caveats: Luminal-like breast cancer showed significantly greater tumor-nontumor repertoire similarity than basal-like breast cancer did. Tumor repertoires ranked between lymph nodes and nontumor tissue in diversity, with V and J gene preferences. That most tumor T cells come from lymph nodes remained unproven.

In its sample, this clonotype was seen many times. Its antigen remains unidentified. A much larger clone differs from this one at a single base, so this may be a read error. The sequence was collected from a female donor with breast cancer. Some clones in this sample may be carry-over from other donors' samples. The gene calls are TRBV20-1 and TRBJ1-6; no firm D call. Sequencing was carried out using axillary lymph node tissue. DNA of the CDR3: TGCAGTGCTAGGGCAGGCGATTCACCCCCCCACTTT. Protein: CSARAGDSPPHF.